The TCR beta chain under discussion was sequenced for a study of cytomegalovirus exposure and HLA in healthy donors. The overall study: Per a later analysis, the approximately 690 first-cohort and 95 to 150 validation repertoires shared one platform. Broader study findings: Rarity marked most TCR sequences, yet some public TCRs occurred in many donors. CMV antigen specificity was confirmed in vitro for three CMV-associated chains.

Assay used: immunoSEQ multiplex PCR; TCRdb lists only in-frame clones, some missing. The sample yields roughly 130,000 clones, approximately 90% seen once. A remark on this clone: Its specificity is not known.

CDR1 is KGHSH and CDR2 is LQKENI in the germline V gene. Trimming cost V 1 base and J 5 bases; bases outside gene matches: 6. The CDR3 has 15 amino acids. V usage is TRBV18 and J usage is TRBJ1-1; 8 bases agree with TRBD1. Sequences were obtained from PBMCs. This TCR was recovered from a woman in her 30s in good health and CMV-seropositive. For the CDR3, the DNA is TGTGCCAGCTCACCACTCGACAGGGGCCATACTGAAGCTTTCTTT. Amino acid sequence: CASSPLDRGHTEAFF.